The 7 T cell receptor beta chains presented below share a single source sample, sequenced in a study of cytomegalovirus exposure and HLA in healthy donors. This PCR relied on a set of 60 Vbeta primers and 13 Jbeta primers. Assay used: immunoSEQ multiplex PCR; TCRdb lists only in-frame clones, some missing. The data contain about 140,000 clones, around 80% of them seen just once; the ten biggest clones take up 4.8%. Sequencing was performed on PBMCs. These receptors all come from a young man in good health.

Here the CDR3 DNA reads TGTGCCAGCAGTTTACCAGGGGAACCGAACACTGAAGCTTTCTTT. It encodes CASSLPGEPNTEAFF. J is TRBJ1-1 and V is TRBV28; the D gene is possibly TRBD1 (6 bases). Germline CDR1 and CDR2: MDHEN and SYDVKM. Trimming stripped 2 bases from V and 1 base from J, with 11 bases between. This CDR3 contains 15 residues.

This rearrangement joins TRBV7-9 to TRBJ1-1; D is undetermined. Trimming shortened V by 8 bases and J by 4 bases, and 14 bases separated the two germline ends. Germline CDR1 is SEHNR and CDR2 is FQNEAQ (reference sequence). The CDR3 has 13 residues. CDR3 residues: CASFFQGVTEAFF. Here the CDR3 DNA reads TGTGCCAGCTTCTTCCAAGGAGTCACTGAAGCTTTCTTT.

This clone was counted once. The chain has TRBV7-3 and TRBJ1-1; D gene ambiguous. The CDR3 is 14 residues long. From germline, CDR1 is SGHTA and CDR2 FQGTGA. Trimming shortened V by 5 bases and J by 4 bases, and 14 bases separated the two germline ends. The CDR3 loop is CASSPGPGGTEAFF. CDR3 in DNA: TGTGCCAGCAGCCCGGGCCCGGGAGGCACTGAAGCTTTCTTT.

This clone was found once. The CDR3, as DNA: TGTGCCACCAGCAGAGATTCTGGCGGGGGGGGCACAGATACGCAGTATTTT. Encoded protein: CATSRDSGGGGTDTQYF. This chain joins TRBV15 and TRBJ2-3, with 9 bases fitting TRBD2. Germline V gene sequence: CDR1 LNHNV, CDR2 YYDKDF (reference sequence). Germline trimming cut 0 bases from V and 1 base from J; bases unmatched to any gene: 5. CDR3 size: 17 residues.

The rearrangement uses TRBV11-2 and TRBJ2-3, with 7 positions matching TRBD2. Trimming at V came to 0 bases and at J to 4 bases, leaving 7 bases not matched to a gene. The germline V gene encodes CDR1 SGHAT and CDR2 FQNNGV. The CDR3 spans 16 residues. CDR3 region: CASSLDVGGPADTQYF. The CDR3 region has the DNA TGTGCCAGCAGCTTAGACGTGGGAGGGCCGGCAGATACGCAGTATTTT.

The genes are TRBV6-6 and TRBJ1-2; TRBD1 is a possible D gene (6 bases). Trimming shortened V by 0 bases and J by 7 bases, and 12 bases separated the two germline ends. The CDR3 spans 14 residues. Germline V CDR1 and CDR2: MNHNY, SVGAGI (reference sequence). The CDR3 spells CASSYSGRGLGYTF. CDR3 nucleotides: TGTGCCAGCAGTTACTCGGGCAGGGGTCTTGGCTACACCTTC.

This rearrangement joins TRBV5-1 to TRBJ2-7; 7 positions agree with TRBD2. Trimming at V came to 2 bases and at J to 6 bases, leaving 8 bases not matched to a gene. Germline loops: CDR1 SGHRS, CDR2 YFSETQ. The CDR3 totals 14 residues. In DNA, the CDR3 is TGCGCCAGCAGCTTAACTAGCGAGTCATCCGAGCAGTACTTC. The encoded protein is CASSLTSESSEQYF.